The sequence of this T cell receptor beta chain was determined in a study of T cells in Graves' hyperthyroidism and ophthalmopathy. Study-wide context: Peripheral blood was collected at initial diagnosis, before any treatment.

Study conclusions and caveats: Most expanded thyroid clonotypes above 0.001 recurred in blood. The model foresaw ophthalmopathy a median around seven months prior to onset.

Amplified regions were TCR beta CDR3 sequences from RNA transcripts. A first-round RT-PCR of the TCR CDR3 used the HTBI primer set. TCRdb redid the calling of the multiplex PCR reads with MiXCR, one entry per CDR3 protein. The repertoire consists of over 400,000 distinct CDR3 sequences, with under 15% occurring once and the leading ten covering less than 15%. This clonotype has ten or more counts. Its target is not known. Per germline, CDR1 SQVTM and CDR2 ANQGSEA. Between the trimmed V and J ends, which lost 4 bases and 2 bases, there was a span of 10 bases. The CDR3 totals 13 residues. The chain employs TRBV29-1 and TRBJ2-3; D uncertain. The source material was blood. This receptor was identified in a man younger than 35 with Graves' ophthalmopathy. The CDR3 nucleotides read TGCAGCGTTGTCGGAAGATACACAGATACGCAGTATTTT. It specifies CSVVGRYTDTQYF.